This TCR beta chain was obtained from a study of OX40 agonist ivuxolimab in advanced cancers. Study in general: Ivuxolimab doses were 0.01, 0.1, 0.3, 1.5, 3 or 10 mg/kg every 2 weeks. Partial responses occurred in three patients (one hepatocellular carcinoma, two cutaneous melanoma). Prior anti-PD-1, anti-PD-L1 or anti-CTLA-4 therapy did not bar entry, and roughly 40% had some.

V lost 3 bases, J lost 8 bases, and 14 bases stayed unmatched. CDR1 and CDR2 from the germline V gene are SGHTA and FQGNSA. This CDR3 spans 17 amino acids. Assay: immunoSEQ multiplex PCR; the TCRdb copy retains only in-frame clones and omits some. The sample lists about 82,000 clones; 83% were seen once. This chain links TRBV7-2 with TRBJ2-1; 9 nucleotides line up with TRBD1. Sequenced material: CD4+ or CD8+ T cells sorted from blood, taken in a trial of the OX40 agonist ivuxolimab. The clonotype comes from an adult with an advanced solid tumor such as melanoma, head and neck, liver or kidney cancer. DNA for the CDR3: TGTGCCAGCAGCTTGGCTAAGACCGGGACAGGGATATATGAGCAGTTCTTC. This sequence encodes CASSLAKTGTGIYEQFF.